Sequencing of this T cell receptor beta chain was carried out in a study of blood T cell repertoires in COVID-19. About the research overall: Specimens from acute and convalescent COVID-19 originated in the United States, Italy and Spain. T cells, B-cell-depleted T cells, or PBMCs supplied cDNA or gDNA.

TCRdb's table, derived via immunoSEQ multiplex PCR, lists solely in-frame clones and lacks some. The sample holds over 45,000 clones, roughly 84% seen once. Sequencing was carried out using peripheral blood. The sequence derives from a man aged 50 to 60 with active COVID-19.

This chain's CDR3 is CAISESAGWEDYTF. The CDR3 DNA follows: TGTGCCATCAGTGAGTCGGCAGGGTGGGAGGACTACACCTTC. The chain couples TRBV10-3 to TRBJ1-2; TRBD1 might be the D (5 bases). Trimming stripped 0 bases from V and 10 bases from J, with 15 bases between. The CDR3 is 14 amino acids. CDR1 is ENHRY, CDR2 SYGVKD, per germline.